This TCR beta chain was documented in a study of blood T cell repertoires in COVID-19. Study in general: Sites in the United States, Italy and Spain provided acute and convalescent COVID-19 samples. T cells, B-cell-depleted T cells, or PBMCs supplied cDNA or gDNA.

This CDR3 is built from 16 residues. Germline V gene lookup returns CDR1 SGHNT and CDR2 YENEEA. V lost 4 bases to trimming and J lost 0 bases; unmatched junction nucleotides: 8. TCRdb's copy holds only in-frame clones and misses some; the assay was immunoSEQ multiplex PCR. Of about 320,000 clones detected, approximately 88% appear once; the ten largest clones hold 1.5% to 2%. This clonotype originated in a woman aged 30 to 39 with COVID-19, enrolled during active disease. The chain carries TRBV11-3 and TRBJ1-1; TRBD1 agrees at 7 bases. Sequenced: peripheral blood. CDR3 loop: CASSSEGASMNTEAFF. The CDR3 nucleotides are TGTGCCAGCAGCTCGGAGGGGGCTAGCATGAACACTGAAGCTTTCTTT. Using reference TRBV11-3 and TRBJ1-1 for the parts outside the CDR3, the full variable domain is EAGVVQSPRYKIIEKKQPVAFWCNPISGHNTLYWYLQNLGQGPELLIRYENEEAVDDSQLPKDRFSAERLKGVDSTLKIQPAELGDSAVYLCASSSEGASMNTEAFFGQGTRLTVV.